The 20 T cell receptor beta chains below come from one sample, sequenced in a study of T cells in Graves' hyperthyroidism and ophthalmopathy (dated by TCRdb to 2018 to 2020). Receptor amplification or capture employed multiplex PCR. The run used an Illumina HiSeq 2000. The TCR beta CDR3 regions were amplified from RNA transcripts. A first-round RT-PCR of the TCR CDR3 used the HTBI primer set with the Qiagen OneStep RT-PCR kit. TCRdb trimmed public reads at Q25 via fastp, called clones via MiXCR and kept in-frame beta chains. Here each entry gathers all rows of one CDR3 protein and keeps the most common genes and DNA. The sample includes around 290,000 distinct CDR3 sequences, with about a sixth observed a single time. Just over 55% of the sample is taken by the ten largest. The sequenced material came from blood. Receptors were obtained from a woman aged 60-70 years with Graves' ophthalmopathy.

This clonotype was counted between two and nine times. The gene calls are TRBV19 and TRBJ1-4, with D unclear. The CDR3 loop spans 14 amino acids. V lost 3 bases, J lost 8 bases, and 13 bases lay in between. Germline loops: CDR1 LNHDA, CDR2 SQIVND (reference sequence). This CDR3 reads CASSINAGKEKLFF. In DNA form, the CDR3 reads TGTGCCAGTAGTATCAACGCGGGGAAGGAAAAACTGTTTTTT.

In its sample, this clonotype was seen a few times. The gene calls are TRBV7-8 and TRBJ1-5; D remains unclear. The CDR3 has 15 residues. Germline CDR1 is SGHVS and CDR2 is FQNEAQ. V was pared by 6 bases and J by 3 bases, with 15 bases between. The DNA of the CDR3 is TGTGCCAGCAGTCTTATAGGTCAGCCCAATCAGCCCCAGCATTTT. Its translation is CASSLIGQPNQPQHF.

The table lists this clonotype with many counts. The chain carries TRBV12-3 or TRBV12-4 and TRBJ1-1; 7 nucleotides agree with TRBD1. V shed 1 base and J 3 bases; nucleotides not matched to a gene: 5. This CDR3 is 15 amino acids long. The CDR3 DNA reads as TGTGCCAGCAGTTTAGGACAGGGAGGGGACACTGAAGCTTTCTTT. Translation: CASSLGQGGDTEAFF.

There are a few counts of this clonotype. V gene TRBV19 combines with J gene TRBJ2-7; 9 bases agree with TRBD1. The V gene end was trimmed by 4 bases and the J gene end by 3 bases; junction bases not matched to a gene: 7. Looked up from germline, CDR1 is LNHDA and CDR2 is SQIVND (reference sequence). The CDR3 extends over 15 amino acids. In nucleotides, the CDR3 is TGTGCCAGTAGTACAGATGGGACAGGGAACTACGAGCAGTACTTC. Translation gives CASSTDGTGNYEQYF.

This clonotype was found many times. The rearrangement links TRBV6-6 to TRBJ2-7; D possibly corresponds to TRBD2 (5 bases). The CDR3 runs to 12 residues. V was shortened by 0 bases and J by 7 bases, with 7 bases between the two germline ends. The germline V gene encodes CDR1 MNHNY and CDR2 SVGAGI (reference sequence). DNA of the CDR3: TGTGCCAGCAGTTACTCGAGGGTGGAGCAGTACTTC. Translating it yields CASSYSRVEQYF.

At least ten counts were recorded for this clonotype. The chain employs TRBV6-6 and TRBJ1-1; D gene uncertain. This CDR3 comprises 13 residues. Germline values: CDR1 MNHNY, CDR2 SVGAGI (reference sequence). V lost 0 bases and J 3 bases, leaving 5 bases between the germline ends. The CDR3 reads CASSYSTDTEAFF. The CDR3 nucleotides are TGTGCCAGCAGTTACTCGACCGACACTGAAGCTTTCTTT.

This clonotype has a handful of counts. The chain links TRBV7-9 to TRBJ1-5; 8 bases are shared with TRBD1. CDR3 length: 15 amino acids. The junction had 9 bases not matched to a gene; V was cut back by 6 bases and J by 5 bases. Germline V lookup: CDR1 SEHNR, CDR2 FQNEAQ (reference sequence). As DNA, the CDR3 is TGTGCCAGCAGGGCCGGACAGGGTGATCATCAGCCCCAGCATTTT. Translating it yields CASRAGQGDHQPQHF. The full variable domain, completed using reference TRBV7-9 and TRBJ1-5, is DTGVSQNPRHKITKRGQNVTFRCDPISEHNRLYWYRQTLGQGPEFLTYFQNEAQLEKSRLLSDRFSAERPKGSFSTLEIQRTEQGDSAMYLCASRAGQGDHQPQHFGDGTRLSIL.

This chain links TRBV6-1 with TRBJ2-1, with D possibly matching TRBD1 (5 bases). V lost 2 bases, J lost 0 bases, and 11 bases lay in between. This CDR3 contains 16 residues. CDR1 and CDR2 from the germline V gene are MNHNS and SASEGT. DNA of the CDR3: TGTGCCAGCAGTGAAAGGACAATGAGCTCCTACAATGAGCAGTTCTTC. It encodes CASSERTMSSYNEQFF.

In its sample, this clonotype was seen many times. The V gene is TRBV11-3, the J gene TRBJ2-7, with D perhaps assigned TRBD1 or TRBD2 (5 bases each). The CDR3 length is 15 residues. V lost 3 bases to trimming and J lost 5 bases, with 17 bases between them. Germline CDR1 SGHNT, CDR2 YENEEA. The DNA for the CDR3 is TGTGCCAGCAGCTTTGGGGTCGGGGACCCCCACGAGCAGTACTTC. As protein: CASSFGVGDPHEQYF.

This clonotype has ten or more counts. The V gene is TRBV5-1, the J gene TRBJ1-1; D gene ambiguous. This CDR3 spans 13 amino acids. Trimming cost V 0 bases and J 0 bases, with 3 bases left between them. Looked up from germline, CDR1 is SGHRS and CDR2 is YFSETQ. Here the CDR3 reads CASSLEVNTEAFF. The DNA for the CDR3 is TGCGCCAGCAGCTTGGAGGTGAACACTGAAGCTTTCTTT.

Many counts were recorded for this clonotype. V is TRBV9 and J is TRBJ2-7; weak D call: TRBD2 (5 bases). Trimming pared 4 bases from V and 0 bases from J, leaving 11 bases between. The CDR3 runs to 14 residues. CDR1 and CDR2 (germline): SGDLS, YYNGEE. Written as DNA, the CDR3 is TGTGCCAGCAGCAAAGAGGGAGCCTCCTACGAGCAGTACTTC. This codes for CASSKEGASYEQYF.

This clonotype was seen many times. This chain joins TRBV24-1 and TRBJ2-3, with 7 bases that match TRBD1. The CDR3 has 18 residues. V shed 3 bases, J shed 1 base, and the junction held 12 bases outside the gene matches. Per the germline V gene, CDR1 is KGHDR and CDR2 is SFDVKD. The CDR3 DNA is TGTGCCACCAGTGATAAGACAGGGCCAAGGCACGGCACAGATACGCAGTATTTT. Its translation is CATSDKTGPRHGTDTQYF.

This clonotype turned up a few times. The chain uses TRBV24-1 and TRBJ2-1, with 10 bases matching TRBD1. This CDR3 comprises 14 residues. V lost 9 bases, J lost 4 bases, and 5 bases stayed unmatched. The germline gives CDR1 KGHDR, CDR2 SFDVKD. CDR3 loop: CATADRGRYNEQFF. The DNA of the CDR3 is TGTGCCACCGCTGACAGGGGGCGGTACAATGAGCAGTTCTTC.

This clonotype was observed a handful of times. This chain links TRBV5-1 with TRBJ2-7; the D is unclear. The V gene's germline CDR1 is SGHRS and CDR2 YFSETQ. This CDR3 is 12 amino acids long. V was trimmed by 3 bases and J by 6 bases, leaving 10 bases between them. The CDR3 is CASSWNNREQYF. CDR3 DNA: TGCGCCAGCAGCTGGAACAATCGCGAGCAGTACTTC.

This sequence joins TRBV6-2 or TRBV6-3 and TRBJ2-1; perhaps TRBD2 as D (6 bases). V was shortened by 5 bases and J by 0 bases, with 11 bases between the two germline ends. Germline values: CDR1 MNHEY, CDR2 SVGEGT. This CDR3 has 15 amino acids. DNA of the CDR3: TGTGCCAGCAGTAGGGACGGGAGCTCCTACAATGAGCAGTTCTTC. Translating gives CASSRDGSSYNEQFF.

The J gene is TRBJ2-7, the V gene TRBV7-2; 7 positions match TRBD2. V shed 1 base and J 0 bases; nucleotides not matched to a gene: 6. This CDR3 is built from 16 residues. Germline V CDR1 and CDR2: SGHTA, FQGNSA. The chain's CDR3 is CASSLVSSGSSYEQYF. The DNA of the CDR3 is TGTGCCAGCAGCTTAGTCTCTAGCGGAAGCTCCTACGAGCAGTACTTC.

This clonotype was seen many times. The chain joins TRBV2 to TRBJ2-2, with D maybe TRBD1 (5 bases). The CDR3 extends over 16 amino acids. The germline gives CDR1 SNHLY, CDR2 FYNNEI. Between the trimmed V and J ends, which lost 5 bases and 1 base, there was a span of 14 bases. CDR3 sequence reads: CASSTHRLLNTGELFF. Written as DNA, the CDR3 is TGTGCCAGCAGTACCCACAGGTTGCTGAACACCGGGGAGCTGTTTTTT.

This clonotype has at least ten counts. The chain links TRBV28 to TRBJ2-2; D gene ambiguous. Looked up from germline, CDR1 is MDHEN and CDR2 is SYDVKM. V gave up 2 bases and J gave up 6 bases, with 16 bases separating them. The CDR3 length is 16 residues. CDR3 in DNA: TGTGCCAGCAGTTTAACGCCTGGGCAGTCCTCCGGGGAGCTGTTTTTT. This encodes CASSLTPGQSSGELFF. Based on the CDR3 plus reference TRBV28 and TRBJ2-2, the full variable domain is DVKVTQSSRYLVKRTGEKVFLECVQDMDHENMFWYRQDPGLGLRLIYFSYDVKMKEKGDIPEGYSVSREKKERFSLILESASTNQTSMYLCASSLTPGQSSGELFFGEGSRLTVL.

This clonotype appeared many times. The rearrangement uses TRBV6-1 and TRBJ2-7, with D uncertain. V lost 5 bases, J lost 5 bases, and 16 bases lay in between. The germline gives CDR1 MNHNS, CDR2 SASEGT. The CDR3 length is 14 residues. CDR3 bases: TGTGCCAGCAGTACCGAAACACTGATCGACGAGCAGTACTTC. This sequence encodes CASSTETLIDEQYF.

The chain uses TRBV24-1 and TRBJ2-1; 12 bases are a match to TRBD2. After removal of 4 bases from V and 8 bases from J, the junction contained 5 bases not matched to a gene. This CDR3 contains 15 residues. Germline V gene sequence: CDR1 KGHDR, CDR2 SFDVKD. CDR3 protein: CATSELAGGGDEQFF. In DNA form, the CDR3 reads TGTGCCACCAGTGAACTAGCGGGAGGAGGGGATGAGCAGTTCTTC.